Each of the 30 T cell receptor beta chains below was sequenced from the same sample in a study of blood T cells in healthy people across ages. Alongside a J-beta primer mix, a sample-barcoded 5' primer served in a second PCR lasting roughly 7 to 11 cycles. TCRdb re-derived calls from the 5' RACE reads in MiXCR, one entry per CDR3 protein. The sample yields approximately 800,000 distinct CDR3 sequences, under 80% seen once. Input material: blood. All receptors derive from a man younger than 45 in good health.

This chain's CDR3 is CASSARGLNYGYTF. In DNA form, the CDR3 reads TGTGCCAGCAGCGCCCGGGGTCTTAACTATGGCTACACCTTC. The chain employs TRBV7-2 and TRBJ1-2; the D is unclear. With 5 bases removed from V and 1 base from J, the gap between germline ends came to 11 bases. CDR3 length: 14 residues. The V gene's germline CDR1 is SGHTA and CDR2 FQGNSA.

This clonotype was detected a few times. The J gene is TRBJ1-2, the V gene TRBV20-1, with 8 bases fitting TRBD1. Germline trimming cut 0 bases from V and 6 bases from J; bases unmatched to any gene: 9. The germline CDR1 and CDR2 sequences are DFQATT and SNEGSKA (reference sequence). This CDR3 contains 15 residues. CDR3 amino acids: CSARDQLTGGHGYTF. The DNA of the CDR3 is TGCAGTGCTAGAGATCAGCTTACAGGGGGGCATGGCTACACCTTC.

The chain joins TRBV12-3 or TRBV12-4 to TRBJ2-5; D is unresolved. Trimming took 7 bases from V and 1 from J, leaving 16 bases between them. The CDR3 extends over 15 amino acids. The CDR3 DNA is TGTGCCAGCATATGTGGGATCGAGCTCCAAGAGACCCAGTACTTC. This sequence encodes CASICGIELQETQYF.

V is TRBV18 and J is TRBJ2-4; D is unclear. The CDR3 runs 15 residues. CDR1 and CDR2 from the germline V gene are KGHSH and LQKENI. Trimming pared 0 bases from V and 3 bases from J, leaving 9 bases between. CDR3 DNA sequence: TGTGCCAGCTCACCACCCTCGAATTACAAAAACATTCAGTACTTC. It encodes CASSPPSNYKNIQYF.

The genes are TRBV20-1 and TRBJ2-7; 9 nucleotides align to TRBD2. Trimming removed 6 bases from V and 3 bases from J; junction bases left unmatched: 21. The germline V gene encodes CDR1 DFQATT and CDR2 SNEGSKA (reference sequence). The CDR3 length is 18 residues. The CDR3 here is CSAPRPSGGLRLIYEQYF. In DNA, the CDR3 is TGCAGTGCACCCCGACCGAGCGGGGGGCTCAGACTAATCTACGAGCAGTACTTC.

V gene TRBV20-1 combines with J gene TRBJ1-5; 8 bases are shared with TRBD1. The CDR3 is 14 amino acids. The J segment lost 4 bases and the V segment lost 4 bases, leaving 6 bases of the junction unmatched. Looked up from germline, CDR1 is DFQATT and CDR2 is SNEGSKA (reference sequence). The CDR3 region is CSATGTGGNQPQHF. The CDR3 bases are TGCAGTGCTACCGGGACAGGAGGAAATCAGCCCCAGCATTTT.

This rearrangement joins TRBV7-2 to TRBJ2-2; weak D call: TRBD1 (5 bases). V was pared by 5 bases and J by 4 bases, with 17 bases between. The CDR3 is 16 amino acids. Germline V gives CDR1 SGHTA, CDR2 FQGNSA. The chain's CDR3 is CASSTRQGSSTGELFF. The CDR3 DNA reads as TGTGCCAGCAGCACCCGCCAGGGTAGTAGCACCGGGGAGCTGTTTTTT.

The chain has TRBV7-2 and TRBJ1-6; no firm D call. From germline, CDR1 is SGHTA and CDR2 FQGNSA. CDR3 length: 14 amino acids. Trimming took 5 bases from V and 8 from J, leaving 13 bases between them. The CDR3 loop is CASSPGRTDSPLHF. DNA of the CDR3: TGTGCCAGCAGCCCCGGACGGACGGATTCACCCCTCCACTTT.

This clonotype has only one observation. The genes are TRBV7-3 and TRBJ2-5; possible D gene TRBD1, 5 bases. The CDR3 has 14 residues. CDR1 and CDR2 from the germline V gene are SGHTA and FQGTGA. The V end was cut by 5 bases, the J end by 5 bases, with 15 bases between. CDR3 in amino acids: CASSQSARAETQYF. In DNA form, the CDR3 reads TGTGCCAGCAGCCAAAGCGCCAGGGCTGAGACCCAGTACTTC. The whole variable domain, remainder taken from reference TRBV7-3 and TRBJ2-5, is GAGVSQTPSNKVTEKGKYVELRCDPISGHTALYWYRQSLGQGPEFLIYFQGTGAADDSGLPNDRFFAVRPEGSVSTLKIQRTERGDSAVYLCASSQSARAETQYFGPGTRLLVL.

This clonotype occurred a few times. The V call is TRBV28, the J call TRBJ2-5, with D tentatively TRBD2 (5 bases). Trimming left V 5 bases short and J 5 bases short, with 12 bases between. The CDR3 sequence is 13 residues long. Germline V lookup: CDR1 MDHEN, CDR2 SYDVKM. Here the CDR3 DNA reads TGTGCCAGCAGTCCATTTGGCGGGGAGACCCAGTACTTC. This codes for CASSPFGGETQYF.

This clonotype was seen only a few times. This chain uses TRBV28 with TRBJ2-7; D may be TRBD1 (6 bases). The CDR3 has 15 amino acids. Germline CDR1 and CDR2: MDHEN and SYDVKM. The germline V and J ends were trimmed by 4 bases and 4 bases, with 17 bases remaining between them. CDR3 bases: TGTGCCAGCAGTTCCCCAAGACAGGTCGGATACGAGCAGTACTTC. This sequence encodes CASSSPRQVGYEQYF.

This clonotype was observed once. The V and J genes are TRBV27 and TRBJ2-7; D unclear. The last part of the DNA fits TRBJ2-1 better; the J call may be wrong. Germline CDR1 MNHEY, CDR2 SMNVEV (reference sequence). This CDR3 has 12 residues. The CDR3 nucleotides read TGTGCCAGCAGCCATACAATGAATGAGCAGTTCTTC. Amino acids: CASSHTMNEQFF.

J is TRBJ2-5 and V is TRBV21-1; the D segment call TRBD1 is taken from the table without a DNA check. TRBV21-1 is a pseudogene segment. The CDR3 is 13 residues long. The CDR3 DNA follows: TGTGCCAGCAACCCGGTCGGTCCGGAGACCCAGTACTTC. Translating gives CASNPVGPETQYF.

A word on this clonotype: One junction end disagrees with the germline gene, perhaps due to a read error. V and J are TRBV20-1 and TRBJ2-3, with 8 bases aligning to TRBD1. The CDR3 loop spans 15 amino acids. CDR1 DFQATT and CDR2 SNEGSKA come from the germline V gene (reference sequence). CDR3 DNA: TGCAGTGCTCGACTATCCGGGACAGGCACAGGTACGCAGTATTTT. Amino acid sequence: CSARLSGTGTGTQYF.

The chain joins TRBV7-8 to TRBJ2-4; 12 bases fit TRBD2. The J call is in doubt because the DNA end fits TRBJ2-7 better. This CDR3 spans 15 amino acids. Germline loops: CDR1 SGHVS, CDR2 FQNEAQ. The CDR3 loop reads CASSSTSGGPYEQYF. The DNA of the CDR3 is TGTGCCAGCAGCTCCACTAGCGGGGGGCCCTACGAGCAGTACTTC.

In this sample, this clonotype turned up a few times. This sequence joins TRBV12-3 or TRBV12-4 and TRBJ2-3; weak D call: TRBD2 (6 bases). The CDR3 is 14 residues long. Trimming left V 2 bases short and J 1 base short, with 7 bases between. CDR3 sequence (DNA): TGTGCCAGCAGTTTAAGGAGGGGCACAGATACGCAGTATTTT. The encoded protein is CASSLRRGTDTQYF.

The genes are TRBV7-3 and TRBJ2-3; no reliable D call. Trimming shortened V by 1 base and J by 2 bases, and 10 bases separated the two germline ends. The germline V gene encodes CDR1 SGHTA and CDR2 FQGTGA. The CDR3 spans 15 residues. The CDR3 region has the DNA TGTGCCAGCAGCTTAATGGGTGATCCCACAGATACGCAGTATTTT. Its translation: CASSLMGDPTDTQYF.

A single count supports this clonotype. This chain joins TRBV10-3 and TRBJ2-5; maybe TRBD1 (7 bases). The germline V gene encodes CDR1 ENHRY and CDR2 SYGVKD. With 3 bases removed from V and 2 bases from J, the gap between germline ends came to 13 bases. The CDR3 runs 15 residues. The CDR3 region has the DNA TGTGCCATCAGTGACTCCAGGGGGGCTCAAGAGACCCAGTACTTC. Translating gives CAISDSRGAQETQYF.

The gene calls are TRBV4-2 and TRBJ2-1; TRBD1 agrees at 7 bases. Germline V gives CDR1 LGHNA, CDR2 YNFKEQ. The CDR3 has 16 amino acids. Trimming removed 2 bases from V and 9 bases from J; junction bases left unmatched: 13. The CDR3 loop reads CASSQSTGDHLGEQFF. DNA for the CDR3: TGTGCCAGCAGCCAATCCACAGGGGACCACCTAGGTGAGCAGTTCTTC.

The chain joins TRBV7-2 to TRBJ2-1; D possibly corresponds to TRBD1 (7 bases). The CDR3 is 15 residues long. Germline V CDR1 and CDR2: SGHTA, FQGNSA. The V and J ends lost 5 bases and 3 bases respectively, with 14 bases between them. The CDR3 bases are TGTGCCAGCAGCCTAGGGGGGACAGACTACAATGAGCAGTTCTTC. It is translated as CASSLGGTDYNEQFF.

CDR3 loop: CASSLELSRGTDTQYF. The CDR3 nucleotides are TGCGCCAGCAGCCTAGAGTTGAGCAGGGGTACAGATACGCAGTATTTT. The gene calls are TRBV4-3 and TRBJ2-3, with D possibly TRBD1 on 6 matching bases. V was shortened by 4 bases and J by 3 bases, with 17 bases between the two germline ends. Germline values: CDR1 LGHNA, CDR2 YSLEER. This CDR3 comprises 16 residues.

The rearrangement joins TRBV6-2 or TRBV6-3 to TRBJ1-5; D is unresolved. V gave up 2 bases and J gave up 11 bases, with 13 bases separating them. Germline V gene data show CDR1 as MNHEY and CDR2 as SVGEGT. The CDR3 spans 13 residues. The CDR3, as DNA: TGTGCCAGCAGTTACGAAGGACCGTCAGCCCAGCATTTT. Translation gives CASSYEGPSAQHF.

Note on this clonotype: The limits of the CDR3 on the DNA are not certain, so only TCRdb's listed CDR3 is given. The rearrangement uses TRBV7-2 and TRBJ2-4; the table assigns TRBD2, which was not confirmed against the DNA. The length of the CDR3 is 18 amino acids, counting both ends. In germline, CDR1 is SGHTA, CDR2 FQGNSA. The chain's CDR3 is CASSLSVLRAPVGNIQYF.

This chain connects TRBV7-8 to TRBJ2-1; D is undetermined. The germline V gene has CDR1 SGHVS and CDR2 FQNEAQ. The CDR3 sequence is 12 residues long. The V end was cut by 5 bases, the J end by 9 bases, with 11 bases between. CDR3 protein: CASSEGYGEQFF. For the CDR3, the DNA is TGTGCCAGCAGCGAAGGGTACGGTGAGCAGTTCTTC.

The chain carries TRBV28 and TRBJ2-1; the D is unclear. CDR3 length equals 15 residues. V dropped 5 bases and J dropped 3 bases, with 14 bases sitting between them. The germline V gene has CDR1 MDHEN and CDR2 SYDVKM. The CDR3 region is CASSRTSMGYNEQFF. The CDR3 DNA is TGTGCCAGCAGTCGAACGTCCATGGGCTACAATGAGCAGTTCTTC.

A few counts support this clonotype. V gene TRBV6-6 combines with J gene TRBJ2-4, with D unclear. The tail of the sequence fits TRBJ2-7 better, so the J call may be wrong. The CDR3 totals 12 residues. Germline CDR1 is MNHNY and CDR2 is SVGAGI (reference sequence). This CDR3 reads CASNSGSSEQYF. CDR3 sequence (DNA): TGTGCCAGCAACAGTGGAAGCAGCGAGCAGTACTTC.

This chain joins TRBV29-1 and TRBJ2-6; the D gene is possibly TRBD2 (6 bases). Trimming cost V 3 bases and J 0 bases, with 9 bases left between them. The CDR3 spans 15 residues. CDR1 and CDR2 (germline): SQVTM, ANQGSEA. CDR3 DNA: TGCAGCGTTGACGGGAGAAGCTCTGGGGCCAACGTCCTGACTTTC. It specifies CSVDGRSSGANVLTF.

This clonotype appeared a single time. The gene calls are TRBV28 and TRBJ1-2, with D possibly being TRBD1 (6 bases). CDR3 length: 15 amino acids. The germline V and J ends were trimmed by 6 bases and 3 bases, with 17 bases remaining between them. Germline-derived CDR1 and CDR2 are MDHEN and SYDVKM. Here the CDR3 reads CASRLPTGSDYGYTF. The CDR3 DNA sequence: TGTGCCAGCAGGCTCCCCACAGGGAGTGACTATGGCTACACCTTC.

This clonotype was counted between two and nine times. CDR3 amino acids: CASSLGSGGVLSSYNEQFF. CDR3 bases: TGTGCCAGCAGCTTAGGTAGCGGGGGGGTGCTGAGCTCCTACAATGAGCAGTTCTTC. V is TRBV7-2 and J is TRBJ2-1; 11 nucleotides align to TRBD2. Germline CDR1 reads SGHTA; CDR2 reads FQGNSA. The CDR3 is made up of 19 amino acids. Trimming cost V 1 base and J 0 bases; bases outside gene matches: 8.

This clonotype has only one observation. The rearrangement links TRBV20-1 to TRBJ2-7, with 9 bases aligning to TRBD2. This CDR3 contains 14 residues. J was trimmed by 0 bases and V by 2 bases; bases with no gene match: 2. Germline CDR1 and CDR2: DFQATT and SNEGSKA (reference sequence). As DNA, the CDR3 is TGCAGTGCTAGAAGCGGGGGGCACTCCTACGAGCAGTACTTC. Protein product: CSARSGGHSYEQYF.